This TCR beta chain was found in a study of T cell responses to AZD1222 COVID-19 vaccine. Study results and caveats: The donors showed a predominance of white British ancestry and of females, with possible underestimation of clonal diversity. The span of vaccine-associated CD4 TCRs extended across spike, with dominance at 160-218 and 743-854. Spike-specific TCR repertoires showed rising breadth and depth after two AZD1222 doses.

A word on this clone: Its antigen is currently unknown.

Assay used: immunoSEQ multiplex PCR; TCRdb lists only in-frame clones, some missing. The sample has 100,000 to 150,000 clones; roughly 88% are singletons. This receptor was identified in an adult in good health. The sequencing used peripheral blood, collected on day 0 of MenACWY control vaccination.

Here the CDR3 reads CASSLAAALAPDTQYF. CDR3 DNA sequence: TGCGCCAGCAGCTTGGCGGCGGCTCTAGCGCCAGATACGCAGTATTTT. The chain uses TRBV5-1 and TRBJ2-3, with TRBD2 as a possible D gene (6 bases). Trimming removed 0 bases from V and 4 bases from J, with 15 bases in between. Germline CDR1 is SGHRS and CDR2 is YFSETQ. CDR3 length equals 16 residues.